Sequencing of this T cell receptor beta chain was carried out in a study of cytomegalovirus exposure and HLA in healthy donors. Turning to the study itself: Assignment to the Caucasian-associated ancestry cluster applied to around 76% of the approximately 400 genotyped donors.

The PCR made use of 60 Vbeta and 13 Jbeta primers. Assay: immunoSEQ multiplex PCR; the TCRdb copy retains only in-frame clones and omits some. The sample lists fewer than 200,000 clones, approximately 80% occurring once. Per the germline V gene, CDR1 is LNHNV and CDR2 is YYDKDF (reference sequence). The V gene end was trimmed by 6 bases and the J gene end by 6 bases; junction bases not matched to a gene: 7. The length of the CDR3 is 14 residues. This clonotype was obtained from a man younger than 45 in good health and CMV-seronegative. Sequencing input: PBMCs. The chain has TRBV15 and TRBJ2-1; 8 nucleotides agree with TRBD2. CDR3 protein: CATRSGLVGNEQFF. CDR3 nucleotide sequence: TGTGCCACCAGGTCGGGACTAGTAGGCAATGAGCAGTTCTTC.